This T cell receptor (beta chain) derives from a study of blood T cell repertoires in COVID-19. In the study overall: Samples of COVID-19 (acute and convalescent) were obtained from the United States, Italy and Spain. T cells, B-cell-depleted T cells, or PBMCs provided the cDNA or gDNA that served as material.

The CDR3 contains 15 residues. V dropped 4 bases and J dropped 2 bases, with 13 bases sitting between them. The V gene's germline CDR1 is MGHDK and CDR2 SYGVNS. TCRdb's table, derived via immunoSEQ multiplex PCR, lists solely in-frame clones and lacks some. This sample has roughly 190,000 clones, with around 83% found just once. This chain connects TRBV25-1 to TRBJ2-3, with D maybe TRBD1 (6 bases). The TCR originated in a man aged 50-60 years with active or convalescent COVID-19. The sequencing input was peripheral blood. DNA for the CDR3: TGTGCCAGCAGTGGTCAACCGGGACACACAGATACGCAGTATTTT. Protein product: CASSGQPGHTDTQYF.